The 32 T cell receptor beta chains reported below all come from one sample, sequenced in a study of T cell responses to AZD1222 COVID-19 vaccine. Assay used: immunoSEQ multiplex PCR; TCRdb lists only in-frame clones, some missing. Of some 120,000 clones in the sample, about 91% are singletons; the top ten hold under 3.5%. This specimen consisted of peripheral blood, obtained on day 0 of AZD1222 vaccination. Receptor source: an adult in good health.

Note on this clone: The sample holds other DNA sequences that translate to the same CDR3. V and J are TRBV12-3 or TRBV12-4 and TRBJ1-5, with no clear D. Trimming removed 3 bases from V and 6 bases from J, with 6 bases in between. This CDR3 has 12 amino acids. The CDR3 is CASSLGSQPQHF. Here the CDR3 DNA reads TGTGCCAGCAGTTTGGGGTCTCAGCCCCAGCATTTT.

The chain carries TRBV2 and TRBJ2-7; D is ambiguous. V lost 6 bases, J lost 4 bases, and 7 bases lay in between. The CDR3 spans 11 residues. Germline loops: CDR1 SNHLY, CDR2 FYNNEI. DNA for the CDR3: TGTGCCAGCAGGGGTCGGTACGAGCAGTACTTC. This gives the protein CASRGRYEQYF.

CDR3 sequence (DNA): TGTGCCAGCTCCGGGACCCTAACTAATGAAAAACTGTTTTTT. Encoded protein: CASSGTLTNEKLFF. This chain uses TRBV10-3 with TRBJ1-4; maybe TRBD1 (5 bases). Looked up from germline, CDR1 is ENHRY and CDR2 is SYGVKD. CDR3 size: 14 residues. Trimming removed 10 bases from V and 1 base from J, with 13 bases in between.

The sample holds one count of this clone. The chain carries TRBV2 and TRBJ1-6; the D is unclear. The length of the CDR3 is 15 residues. V shed 0 bases and J shed 9 bases, with 12 bases lying between them. Germline assignment: CDR1 SNHLY and CDR2 FYNNEI. CDR3 amino acids: CASSEALPRGSPLHF. DNA of the CDR3: TGTGCCAGCAGTGAAGCGCTTCCGCGGGGTTCACCCCTCCACTTT.

The chain uses TRBV6-6 and TRBJ1-6, with D possibly TRBD1 on 6 matching bases. CDR1 MNHNY and CDR2 SVGAGI come from the germline V gene (reference sequence). The CDR3 is 14 residues long. V was pared by 7 bases and J by 8 bases, with 15 bases between. The CDR3 DNA reads as TGTGCCAGCACCCTGGTCGGGGGCGATTCACCCCTCCACTTT. Residues: CASTLVGGDSPLHF.

This chain links TRBV5-6 with TRBJ1-1; 9 nucleotides agree with TRBD1. The CDR3 has 13 residues. Per germline, CDR1 SGHDT and CDR2 YYEEEE. V lost 3 bases, J lost 11 bases, and 8 bases stayed unmatched. In DNA form, the CDR3 reads TGTGCCAGCAGCTCGACCGGGACAGGGAGGGCTTTCTTT. Protein: CASSSTGTGRAFF.

The V gene is TRBV5-1, the J gene TRBJ2-3; D remains unclear. From germline, CDR1 is SGHRS and CDR2 YFSETQ. V shed 1 base and J shed 1 base, with 16 bases lying between them. The length of the CDR3 is 17 residues. The CDR3 region is CASSLTRGEIRTDTQYF. CDR3 DNA sequence: TGCGCCAGCAGCTTGACCCGAGGCGAGATTCGCACAGATACGCAGTATTTT.

This chain links TRBV11-3 with TRBJ1-1, with D possibly matching TRBD1 (5 bases). The ends were cut back, 0 bases at V and 6 bases at J, with 8 bases in the middle. The germline V gene encodes CDR1 SGHNT and CDR2 YENEEA. This CDR3 comprises 13 residues. This CDR3 reads CASSLDRDPEAFF. The DNA of the CDR3 is TGTGCCAGCAGCTTAGATCGGGACCCTGAAGCTTTCTTT. The complete variable domain, with remaining parts taken from reference TRBV11-3 and TRBJ1-1, reads EAGVVQSPRYKIIEKKQPVAFWCNPISGHNTLYWYLQNLGQGPELLIRYENEEAVDDSQLPKDRFSAERLKGVDSTLKIQPAELGDSAVYLCASSLDRDPEAFFGQGTRLTVV.

The chain combines TRBV19 with TRBJ2-7; 7 bases line up with TRBD2. Per the germline V gene, CDR1 is LNHDA and CDR2 is SQIVND (reference sequence). The CDR3 extends over 14 amino acids. The ends lost 5 bases at V and 4 bases at J; junction bases unmatched: 8. CDR3 region: CASSLGLLVYEQYF. The CDR3 DNA is TGTGCCAGTAGTTTGGGACTACTGGTTTACGAGCAGTACTTC.

The J gene is TRBJ1-2, the V gene TRBV30; 7 bases map to TRBD1. This CDR3 has 14 residues. CDR1 GTSNPN and CDR2 SVGIG come from the germline V gene (reference sequence). V lost 5 bases and J lost 5; bases outside the gene matches: 11. The chain's CDR3 is CAWGQDRYMYGYTF. The CDR3 DNA reads TGTGCCTGGGGGCAGGACAGGTATATGTATGGCTACACCTTC.

The chain joins TRBV6-6 to TRBJ1-1; D may be TRBD1 (5 bases). Trimming cost V 2 bases and J 2 bases, with 9 bases left between them. The germline CDR1 and CDR2 sequences are MNHNY and SVGAGI (reference sequence). The CDR3 contains 14 residues. As DNA, the CDR3 is TGTGCCAGCAGTTACGCGGGGGAAAACACTGAAGCTTTCTTT. Protein: CASSYAGENTEAFF.

The V and J genes are TRBV7-9 and TRBJ2-7, with D unresolved. Trimming pared 4 bases from V and 6 bases from J, leaving 13 bases between. This CDR3 is built from 13 residues. The V gene's germline CDR1 is SEHNR and CDR2 FQNEAQ (reference sequence). The CDR3 reads CASSSDSKVEQYF. CDR3 bases: TGTGCCAGCAGCTCGGATTCGAAGGTCGAGCAGTACTTC. Looking up the rest from reference TRBV7-9 and TRBJ2-7 gives the full variable domain: DTGVSQNPRHKITKRGQNVTFRCDPISEHNRLYWYRQTLGQGPEFLTYFQNEAQLEKSRLLSDRFSAERPKGSFSTLEIQRTEQGDSAMYLCASSSDSKVEQYFGPGTRLTVT.

J is TRBJ2-1 and V is TRBV19; D ambiguous. The CDR3 is 13 residues long. Deletions cut 3 bases from V and 4 bases from J, with 7 bases between. Per germline, CDR1 LNHDA and CDR2 SQIVND (reference sequence). Here the CDR3 reads CASSILGYNEQFF. The CDR3 coding sequence is TGTGCCAGTAGTATTCTGGGGTACAATGAGCAGTTCTTC.

The V call is TRBV20-1, the J call TRBJ1-5, with 7 bases aligning to TRBD1. The V gene end was trimmed by 3 bases and the J gene end by 2 bases; junction bases not matched to a gene: 7. Germline CDR1 and CDR2: DFQATT and SNEGSKA (reference sequence). The CDR3 has 15 amino acids. This CDR3 is CSASAPTGGNQPQHF. CDR3 nucleotide sequence: TGCAGTGCTAGTGCCCCAACAGGGGGCAATCAGCCCCAGCATTTT.

This clone was seen a few times. The chain employs TRBV5-1 and TRBJ1-1; D gene ambiguous. This CDR3 contains 14 residues. With 0 bases removed from V and 4 bases from J, the gap between germline ends came to 10 bases. Germline lookup yields CDR1 SGHRS and CDR2 YFSETQ. In DNA form, the CDR3 reads TGCGCCAGCAGCTTGGAATCTTTGGGCACTGAAGCTTTCTTT. Its translation is CASSLESLGTEAFF.

The gene calls are TRBV7-3 and TRBJ2-1, with a weak D call TRBD2 (5 bases). V lost 5 bases, J lost 7 bases, and 9 bases lay in between. Germline CDR1 is SGHTA and CDR2 is FQGTGA. The CDR3 loop spans 12 amino acids. The CDR3 sequence is CASSHPGNEQFF. The CDR3 bases are TGTGCCAGCAGCCACCCGGGGAATGAGCAGTTCTTC. Full variable domain (remainder filled in from reference TRBV7-3 and TRBJ2-1): GAGVSQTPSNKVTEKGKYVELRCDPISGHTALYWYRQSLGQGPEFLIYFQGTGAADDSGLPNDRFFAVRPEGSVSTLKIQRTERGDSAVYLCASSHPGNEQFFGPGTRLTVL.

This clone is a singleton in its sample. The rearrangement links TRBV2 to TRBJ2-1, with 11 bases identical to TRBD2. The trim removed 8 bases at V and 5 bases at J, leaving 8 bases unmatched. Germline CDR1 is SNHLY and CDR2 is FYNNEI. This CDR3 is built from 15 residues. CDR3 region: CASSTGTSGNNEQFF. The CDR3 DNA follows: TGTGCCAGCTCCACCGGGACTAGCGGAAACAATGAGCAGTTCTTC. Based on the CDR3 plus reference TRBV2 and TRBJ2-1, the full variable domain is EPEVTQTPSHQVTQMGQEVILRCVPISNHLYFYWYRQILGQKVEFLVSFYNNEISEKSEIFDDQFSVERPDGSNFTLKIRSTKLEDSAMYFCASSTGTSGNNEQFFGPGTRLTVL.

The chain uses TRBV12-5 and TRBJ2-3; D gene unclear. Per the germline V gene, CDR1 is LGHNT and CDR2 is FRNRAP. V was trimmed by 6 bases and J by 0 bases, leaving 7 bases between them. This CDR3 contains 13 residues. The CDR3 here is CASGTASTDTQYF. CDR3 in DNA: TGTGCTAGTGGAACCGCTAGCACAGATACGCAGTATTTT.

This chain uses TRBV6-5 with TRBJ1-5; 9 bases map to TRBD1. Germline CDR1 and CDR2: MNHEY and SVGAGI. This CDR3 has 14 amino acids. Germline trimming cut 6 bases from V and 6 bases from J; bases unmatched to any gene: 6. This CDR3 reads CASSSTGGTQPQHF. In DNA, the CDR3 is TGTGCCAGCAGCTCGACAGGGGGGACTCAGCCCCAGCATTTT.

This chain links TRBV7-2 with TRBJ2-5, with a weak D call TRBD2 (5 bases). The CDR3 is 13 residues long. Trimming took off 3 bases at V and 4 bases at J, with 9 bases between the two ends. From germline, CDR1 is SGHTA and CDR2 FQGNSA. The CDR3 here is CASSLGSGETQYF. CDR3 in DNA: TGTGCCAGCAGCTTGGGGAGCGGAGAGACCCAGTACTTC. Full variable domain (missing parts from reference TRBV7-2 and TRBJ2-5): GAGVSQSPSNKVTEKGKDVELRCDPISGHTALYWYRQSLGQGLEFLIYFQGNSAPDKSGLPSDRFSAERTGGSVSTLTIQRTQQEDSAVYLCASSLGSGETQYFGPGTRLLVL.

This rearrangement joins TRBV7-2 to TRBJ1-5, with D hard to call. The CDR3 consists of 15 residues. Germline V gene lookup returns CDR1 SGHTA and CDR2 FQGNSA. V lost 1 base and J 4 bases, leaving 11 bases between the germline ends. CDR3 nucleotides: TGTGCCAGCAGCTTAGTCGTCGGAGGAAATCAGCCCCAGCATTTT. Translation gives CASSLVVGGNQPQHF.

Here the CDR3 DNA reads TGTGCCAGCAGTGGCGATGGGGCCAACGTCCTGACTTTC. Translation gives CASSGDGANVLTF. The genes are TRBV2 and TRBJ2-6; D gene ambiguous. This CDR3 is built from 13 residues. V gave up 4 bases and J gave up 3 bases, with 4 bases separating them. The germline gives CDR1 SNHLY, CDR2 FYNNEI.

The V and J genes are TRBV5-1 and TRBJ2-7; unclear D gene. V gave up 0 bases and J gave up 2 bases, with 3 bases separating them. Germline V gives CDR1 SGHRS, CDR2 YFSETQ. The CDR3 is 12 residues long. CDR3 coding DNA: TGCGCCAGCAGCTTGGGGACCTACGAGCAGTACTTC. Translated, it gives CASSLGTYEQYF.

This chain uses TRBV7-9 with TRBJ1-1; D unresolved. This CDR3 comprises 13 residues. CDR1 is SEHNR, CDR2 FQNEAQ, per germline (reference sequence). Trimming pared 4 bases from V and 5 bases from J, leaving 11 bases between. The CDR3 here is CASSSLGGTEAFF. The CDR3 nucleotides read TGTGCCAGCAGCTCCCTAGGCGGTACTGAAGCTTTCTTT.

This clone turned up a few times. The gene calls are TRBV2 and TRBJ2-7; tentative D call: TRBD2 (6 bases). Trimming removed 5 bases at V and 4 bases at J, with 15 bases between. Germline V CDR1 and CDR2: SNHLY, FYNNEI. The CDR3 contains 14 residues. In nucleotides, the CDR3 is TGTGCCAGCAGTCGGGAGATCATTTTATACGAGCAGTACTTC. Residues: CASSREIILYEQYF.

This chain joins TRBV7-6 and TRBJ2-7; TRBD2 aligns across 12 bases. Germline V gene data show CDR1 as SGHVS and CDR2 as FNYEAQ. J gave up 6 bases and V 3 bases, and 9 bases lay outside the gene matches. The CDR3 contains 16 residues. The CDR3 nucleotides are TGTGCCAGCAGCTTGGGCCCGGCTAGCGGGAGGGGCGAGCAGTACTTC. Translating it yields CASSLGPASGRGEQYF. Together with reference TRBV7-6 and TRBJ2-7, the CDR3 gives the full variable domain: GAGVSQSPRYKVTKRGQDVALRCDPISGHVSLYWYRQALGQGPEFLTYFNYEAQQDKSGLPNDRFSAERPEGSISTLTIQRTEQRDSAMYRCASSLGPASGRGEQYFGPGTRLTVT.

The chain employs TRBV11-2 and TRBJ2-3; 8 nucleotides match TRBD2. CDR3 length: 15 residues. V was pared by 1 base and J by 6 bases, with 6 bases of the junction left unmatched. CDR1 SGHAT and CDR2 FQNNGV come from the germline V gene. CDR3 in amino acids: CASSLVSGSWDTQYF. The CDR3 DNA sequence: TGTGCCAGCAGCTTAGTAAGCGGGAGTTGGGATACGCAGTATTTT. Based on the CDR3 plus reference TRBV11-2 and TRBJ2-3, the full variable domain is EAGVAQSPRYKIIEKRQSVAFWCNPISGHATLYWYQQILGQGPKLLIQFQNNGVVDDSQLPKDRFSAERLKGVDSTLKIQPAKLEDSAVYLCASSLVSGSWDTQYFGPGTRLTVL.

The CDR3 loop is CASTRGTNPFQYF. In DNA form, the CDR3 reads TGTGCCAGCACACGCGGGACTAACCCCTTTCAGTACTTC. This chain uses TRBV6-5 with TRBJ2-4, with TRBD2 matching 7 bases. Germline loops: CDR1 MNHEY, CDR2 SVGAGI. V gave up 7 bases and J gave up 11 bases; unmatched junction bases: 11. The CDR3 spans 13 residues.

V is TRBV5-4 and J is TRBJ1-6; maybe TRBD1 (6 bases). Trimming cost V 4 bases and J 6 bases, with 14 bases left between them. The CDR3 is made up of 15 amino acids. CDR1 SGHNT and CDR2 YYREEE come from the germline V gene (reference sequence). The CDR3 DNA reads TGTGCCAGCAGCCTGACATCGGGGGCTAATTCACCCCTCCACTTT. As protein: CASSLTSGANSPLHF.

The chain couples TRBV3-1 (or the pseudogene TRBV3-2) to TRBJ2-7; maybe TRBD1 (6 bases). The CDR3 is made up of 16 amino acids. Trimming left V 0 bases short and J 7 bases short, with 19 bases between. The V gene's germline CDR1 is LGHDT and CDR2 YNNKEL (reference sequence). In DNA, the CDR3 is TGTGCCAGCAGCCAAGAATCGAAACAGGGATTAAGGGAGCAGTACTTC. Its protein is CASSQESKQGLREQYF.

The chain has TRBV5-1 and TRBJ2-7; a weak D match, TRBD2 (5 bases). From germline, CDR1 is SGHRS and CDR2 YFSETQ. CDR3 length: 14 residues. The V and J ends lost 0 bases and 9 bases respectively, with 16 bases between them. The CDR3 loop is CASSLVSSGTGQYF. In nucleotides, the CDR3 is TGCGCCAGCAGCTTGGTCTCAAGCGGCACGGGGCAGTACTTC.

The chain joins TRBV29-1 to TRBJ1-2, with D tentatively TRBD1 (5 bases). Germline values: CDR1 SQVTM, CDR2 ANQGSEA. The CDR3 is made up of 15 amino acids. V lost 5 bases and J 7 bases, leaving 23 bases between the germline ends. CDR3 loop: CSVKTSAGLTRGYTF. The CDR3 DNA reads as TGCAGCGTTAAAACCTCGGCAGGGCTCACTCGTGGCTACACCTTC.